The 7 T cell receptor beta chains in this list originate from one sample, sequenced in a study of T cells in Graves' hyperthyroidism and ophthalmopathy. Amplification of TCR beta CDR3 regions used RNA as the template. An initial round of RT-PCR targeting the TCR CDR3 relied on the HTBI primer set. TCRdb re-called the multiplex PCR reads with MiXCR, one entry per CDR3 protein. The sample has 400,000 or so distinct CDR3 sequences, more than 13% seen once. Sequencing was performed on blood. The receptors derive from a man between 45 and 60 years old with Graves' ophthalmopathy.

This clonotype showed up many times. The V gene is TRBV5-4, the J gene TRBJ1-6, with a tentative D call TRBD1 (5 bases). The CDR3 runs 13 residues. V gave up 4 bases and J gave up 12 bases, with 14 bases separating them. The germline CDR1 and CDR2 sequences are SGHNT and YYREEE (reference sequence). This chain's CDR3 is CASSPTSGKPLHF. In nucleotides, the CDR3 is TGTGCCAGCAGCCCAACGTCAGGGAAACCCCTCCACTTT. The variable domain in full, completed from reference TRBV5-4 and TRBJ1-6, reads ETGVTQSPTHLIKTRGQQVTLRCSSQSGHNTVSWYQQALGQGPQFIFQYYREEENGRGNFPPRFSGLQFPNYSSELNVNALELDDSALYLCASSPTSGKPLHFGNGTRLTVT.

This clonotype was recorded at least ten times. This sequence joins TRBV12-3 or TRBV12-4 and TRBJ2-7, with 9 bases lining up with TRBD1. This CDR3 has 14 amino acids. V shed 4 bases and J 5 bases; nucleotides not matched to a gene: 6. In DNA form, the CDR3 reads TGTGCCAGCAGTTACGCCGGGACAGGGAACGAGCAGTACTTC. Residues: CASSYAGTGNEQYF.

Ten or more counts support this clonotype. The chain combines TRBV3-1 with TRBJ2-1; no reliable D call. Deletions cut 3 bases from V and 4 bases from J, with 10 bases between. In germline, CDR1 is LGHDT, CDR2 YNNKEL (reference sequence). This CDR3 has 14 amino acids. As DNA, the CDR3 is TGTGCCAGCAGCCACCTCGGGCAGTACAATGAGCAGTTCTTC. This encodes CASSHLGQYNEQFF.

The chain uses TRBV7-8 and TRBJ2-3; 7 positions agree with TRBD1. Trimming cost V 1 base and J 0 bases; bases outside gene matches: 10. CDR1 and CDR2 (germline): SGHVS, FQNEAQ. The CDR3 consists of 18 residues. The CDR3 here is CASSLGRLTGPSTDTQYF. The DNA of the CDR3 is TGTGCCAGCAGCTTAGGGCGGTTGACAGGGCCTAGCACAGATACGCAGTATTTT.

This clonotype has ten or more counts. J is TRBJ2-3 and V is TRBV20-1; 7 nucleotides agree with TRBD2. Trimming removed 5 bases from V and 3 bases from J; junction bases left unmatched: 8. Germline CDR1 reads DFQATT; CDR2 reads SNEGSKA (reference sequence). The CDR3 totals 14 residues. In DNA form, the CDR3 reads TGCAGTGCTCTTTTGGCGGGAGTAACAGATACGCAGTATTTT. Residues: CSALLAGVTDTQYF.

The rearrangement joins TRBV19 to TRBJ1-1, with no clear D. Trimming cost V 7 bases and J 0 bases, with 9 bases left between them. Germline V CDR1 and CDR2: LNHDA, SQIVND (reference sequence). This CDR3 region has 13 residues. CDR3 in DNA: TGTGCCAGTAACAAGTTCATGAACACTGAAGCTTTCTTT. Amino acid sequence: CASNKFMNTEAFF.

This clonotype was counted ten times or more. J is TRBJ2-1 and V is TRBV29-1; perhaps TRBD1 as D (5 bases). Germline V lookup: CDR1 SQVTM, CDR2 ANQGSEA. The CDR3 has 14 residues. V was trimmed by 1 base and J by 6 bases, leaving 13 bases between them. This CDR3 is CSVEGVREGNEQFF. The CDR3 DNA is TGCAGCGTTGAAGGTGTCAGGGAAGGCAATGAGCAGTTCTTC.